The 2 T cell receptor beta chains listed next were all sequenced from one sample in a study of T cell repertoires in cytomegalovirus infection. Using its own MiXCR run on the reads, TCRdb lists one record per CDR3 protein. Of around 550,000 distinct CDR3 sequences listed, around 27% were seen once; the top ten hold 13%. The sample taken for sequencing was PBMCs. The receptors here all came from a human donor in good health (CMV status not recorded). Some clones in this sample may be carry-over from other donors' samples.

This clonotype occurred a few times. The rearrangement joins TRBV4-3 to TRBJ2-1; D possibly matches TRBD1 or TRBD2 (5 bases each). Per germline, CDR1 LGHNA and CDR2 YSLEER. The CDR3 contains 15 residues. Deletions cut 2 bases from V and 9 bases from J, with 17 bases between. In nucleotides, the CDR3 is TGCGCCAGCAGCCAACCCCCGGGGCTAGCTGGTGAGCAGTTCTTC. This gives the protein CASSQPPGLAGEQFF.

The J gene is TRBJ2-7, the V gene TRBV20-1; no clear D. V gave up 6 bases and J gave up 0 bases, with 12 bases separating them. Germline V gives CDR1 DFQATT, CDR2 SNEGSKA (reference sequence). This CDR3 is built from 13 residues. The CDR3 loop is CSAGPVPSYEQYF. The CDR3 coding sequence is TGCAGTGCAGGGCCGGTCCCCTCCTACGAGCAGTACTTC.